The clone carrying this T cell receptor (beta chain) came up many times. V shed 0 bases, J shed 10 bases, and the junction held 10 bases outside the gene matches. Germline lookup yields CDR1 GTSNPN and CDR2 SVGIG (reference sequence). There are 15 residues in the CDR3. The sample comes from a study of blood T cell repertoires in COVID-19. TCRdb's table, derived via immunoSEQ multiplex PCR, lists solely in-frame clones and lacks some. The sample contains about 59,000 clones, 73% of which appear only once. V is TRBV30 and J is TRBJ2-1, with 9 bases aligning to TRBD1. Source material: peripheral blood. This sequence originates from a woman in her 70s with acute or convalescent COVID-19. Here the CDR3 reads CAWSVRGTGGREQFF. The CDR3 DNA sequence: TGTGCCTGGAGTGTAAGGGGAACAGGGGGCAGGGAGCAGTTCTTC.